Shown below are 16 T cell receptor beta chains from a single sample sequenced in a study of shared clonotypes between healthy human individuals. Sequencing used immunoSEQ multiplex PCR; TCRdb keeps in-frame clones, though not all of them. The sample carries millions of clones, approximately 94% recorded once. Sequencing was performed on naive CD4+ T cells sorted from blood. Subset described: CD45RA+ positively selected. These receptors were obtained from a man younger than 35 in good health.

CDR3 amino acids: CASSPEGYEQFF. DNA for the CDR3: TGCGCCAGCAGCCCGGAAGGCTATGAGCAGTTCTTC. The rearrangement uses TRBV5-1 and TRBJ2-1; D ambiguous. V was trimmed by 4 bases and J by 8 bases, leaving 10 bases between them. CDR1 and CDR2 from the germline V gene are SGHRS and YFSETQ. CDR3 length: 12 residues.

The chain carries TRBV6-6 and TRBJ2-3; D call uncertain. The CDR3 has 14 amino acids. CDR1 MNHNY and CDR2 SVGAGI come from the germline V gene (reference sequence). The germline V and J ends were trimmed by 7 bases and 1 base, with 12 bases remaining between them. The CDR3 here is CASTSRPGTDTQYF. In DNA form, the CDR3 reads TGTGCCAGCACCTCACGGCCCGGCACAGATACGCAGTATTTT.

The chain is built from TRBV4-3 and TRBJ1-4, with TRBD1 matching 9 bases. Trimming took 2 bases from V and 5 from J; bases not matched to a gene: 3. The germline V gene has CDR1 LGHNA and CDR2 YSLEER. The CDR3 consists of 15 residues. CDR3 nucleotide sequence: TGCGCCAGCAGCCAAAGGGACAGGGTGAATGAAAAACTGTTTTTT. Its translation: CASSQRDRVNEKLFF.

This chain links TRBV5-1 with TRBJ1-1; 8 bases agree with TRBD1. V lost 0 bases and J lost 2; bases outside the gene matches: 21. There are 21 residues in the CDR3. Germline CDR1 is SGHRS and CDR2 is YFSETQ. The CDR3 loop is CASSLGPTGVAIGDGNTEAFF. The CDR3 nucleotides are TGCGCCAGCAGCTTGGGTCCGACAGGGGTAGCGATTGGAGATGGAAACACTGAAGCTTTCTTT.

CDR3: CAITDTANTGELFF. CDR3 nucleotide sequence: TGTGCCATCACCGACACCGCGAACACCGGGGAGCTGTTTTTT. The gene calls are TRBV10-3 and TRBJ2-2; the D is unclear. The V gene lost 7 bases and the J gene lost 0 bases, with 9 bases spanning the gap. Germline V gene data show CDR1 as ENHRY and CDR2 as SYGVKD. This CDR3 is built from 14 residues.

The J gene is TRBJ1-6, the V gene TRBV30, with 8 bases identical to TRBD1. V shed 2 bases and J 10 bases; nucleotides not matched to a gene: 4. This CDR3 spans 13 amino acids. Germline loops: CDR1 GTSNPN, CDR2 SVGIG (reference sequence). The DNA for the CDR3 is TGTGCCTGGAGTACAGGGGGGAGGTCACCCCTCCACTTT. Translating it yields CAWSTGGRSPLHF.

The chain employs TRBV6-6 and TRBJ2-7; weak D call: TRBD1 (5 bases). Germline V gene data show CDR1 as MNHNY and CDR2 as SVGAGI (reference sequence). V gave up 3 bases and J gave up 7 bases, with 19 bases separating them. The length of the CDR3 is 15 residues. The CDR3 region is CASSYLSRDFMEQYF. The CDR3 region has the DNA TGTGCCAGCAGTTATCTTTCCAGGGATTTTATGGAGCAGTACTTC.

V gene TRBV4-1 combines with J gene TRBJ1-1; D is unresolved. Looked up from germline, CDR1 is MGHRA and CDR2 is YSYEKL. V dropped 2 bases and J dropped 3 bases, with 13 bases sitting between them. The CDR3 is made up of 15 amino acids. In DNA form, the CDR3 reads TGCGCCAGCAGCCAACTCAGCGGACGGTACACTGAAGCTTTCTTT. Its protein product is CASSQLSGRYTEAFF.

The J gene is TRBJ2-1, the V gene TRBV10-1; D possibly corresponds to TRBD2 (5 bases). Per the germline V gene, CDR1 is WNHNN and CDR2 is SYGVQD (reference sequence). The ends were cut back, 0 bases at V and 1 base at J, with 7 bases in the middle. The CDR3 is 15 amino acids. CDR3 sequence reads: CASSESLASYNEQFF. The CDR3 nucleotides are TGCGCCAGCAGTGAGTCGTTAGCGTCCTACAATGAGCAGTTCTTC.

In its sample, this clone was seen a few times. The chain carries TRBV27 and TRBJ2-7; D gene unclear. V was cut by 1 base and J by 0 bases, with 7 bases left in between. CDR3 length: 14 residues. Germline CDR1 MNHEY, CDR2 SMNVEV (reference sequence). The CDR3 reads CASSLFRSSYEQYF. CDR3 bases: TGTGCCAGCAGTTTATTCAGAAGCTCCTACGAGCAGTACTTC.

The chain has TRBV6-1 and TRBJ1-6, with a weak D call TRBD1 (5 bases). Trimming removed 9 bases at V and 8 bases at J, with 11 bases between. The CDR3 length is 12 residues. Per the germline V gene, CDR1 is MNHNS and CDR2 is SASEGT. The CDR3 loop reads CASLLGDSPLHF. The CDR3 nucleotides read TGTGCCAGTCTTCTGGGGGATTCACCCCTCCACTTT.

This clone was seen a few times. The rearrangement links TRBV7-9 to TRBJ2-7, with unresolved D. Per the germline V gene, CDR1 is SEHNR and CDR2 is FQNEAQ (reference sequence). The V and J ends lost 6 bases and 6 bases respectively, with 12 bases between them. The CDR3 is 12 residues long. CDR3 sequence reads: CASRREVGEQYF. As DNA, the CDR3 is TGTGCCAGCAGACGCGAGGTGGGCGAGCAGTACTTC.

V is TRBV2 and J is TRBJ2-5; D possibly matches TRBD1 or TRBD2 (6 bases each). V was pared by 5 bases and J by 5 bases, with 12 bases between. CDR1 and CDR2 (germline): SNHLY, FYNNEI. The CDR3 extends over 13 amino acids. The CDR3, as DNA: TGTGCCAGCAGTACCCAGGGGAGGGAGACCCAGTACTTC. It specifies CASSTQGRETQYF.

The V and J genes are TRBV4-1 and TRBJ1-2, with 11 bases that match TRBD1. Germline CDR1 and CDR2: MGHRA and YSYEKL. Germline trimming cut 3 bases from V and 4 bases from J; bases unmatched to any gene: 7. CDR3 length: 16 residues. CDR3 sequence: CASSHPPGQGGYGYTF. The CDR3 DNA follows: TGCGCCAGCAGCCACCCGCCGGGACAGGGGGGCTATGGCTACACCTTC.

CDR3 sequence (DNA): TGTGCCAGCACCCCGAGACTAGCGGATTACAATGAGCAGTTCTTC. This translates into CASTPRLADYNEQFF. The chain couples TRBV11-2 to TRBJ2-1; 9 bases map to TRBD2. CDR1 and CDR2 (germline): SGHAT, FQNNGV. The CDR3 contains 15 residues. Unmatched junction bases numbered 8, after V lost 7 bases and J lost 4 bases.

V and J are TRBV4-3 and TRBJ1-2, with D unclear. The CDR3 consists of 14 residues. V was shortened by 0 bases and J by 8 bases, with 13 bases between the two germline ends. Per germline, CDR1 LGHNA and CDR2 YSLEER. The CDR3 spells CASSQDQRAGGYTF. The CDR3 region has the DNA TGCGCCAGCAGCCAAGATCAGAGGGCTGGCGGCTACACCTTC.